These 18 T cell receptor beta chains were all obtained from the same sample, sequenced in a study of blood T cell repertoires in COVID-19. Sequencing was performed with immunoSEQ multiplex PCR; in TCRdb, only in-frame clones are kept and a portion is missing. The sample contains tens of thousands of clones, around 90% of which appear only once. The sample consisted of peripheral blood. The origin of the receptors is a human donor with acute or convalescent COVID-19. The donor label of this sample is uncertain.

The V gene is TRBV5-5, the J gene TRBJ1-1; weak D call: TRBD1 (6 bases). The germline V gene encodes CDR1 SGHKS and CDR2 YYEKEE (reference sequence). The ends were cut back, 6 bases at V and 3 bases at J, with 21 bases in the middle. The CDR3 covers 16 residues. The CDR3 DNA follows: TGTGCCAGCACCTTACACATGGGGGCAGGGGACACTGAAGCTTTCTTT. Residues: CASTLHMGAGDTEAFF.

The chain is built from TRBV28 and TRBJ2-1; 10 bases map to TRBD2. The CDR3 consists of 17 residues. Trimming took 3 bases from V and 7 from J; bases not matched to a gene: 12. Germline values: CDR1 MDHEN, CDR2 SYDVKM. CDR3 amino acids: CASSFLGSGRLGNEQFF. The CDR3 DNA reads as TGTGCCAGCAGTTTTTTGGGTAGCGGGAGGCTGGGTAATGAGCAGTTCTTC.

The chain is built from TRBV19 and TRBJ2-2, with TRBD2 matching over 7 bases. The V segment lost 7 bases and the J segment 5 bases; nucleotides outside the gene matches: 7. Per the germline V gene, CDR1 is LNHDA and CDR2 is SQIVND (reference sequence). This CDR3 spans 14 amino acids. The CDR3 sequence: CASINGGGTGELFF. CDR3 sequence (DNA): TGTGCCAGTATCAACGGCGGGGGTACCGGGGAGCTGTTTTTT.

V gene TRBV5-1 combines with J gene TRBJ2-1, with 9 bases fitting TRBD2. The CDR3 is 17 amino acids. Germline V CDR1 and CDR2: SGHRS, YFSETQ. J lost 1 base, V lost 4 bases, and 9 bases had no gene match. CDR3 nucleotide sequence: TGCGCCAGCAGCAGCATAGCGGGAGCGGTGTCCTACAATGAGCAGTTCTTC. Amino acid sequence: CASSSIAGAVSYNEQFF. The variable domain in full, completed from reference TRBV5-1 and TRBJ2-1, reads KAGVTQTPRYLIKTRGQQVTLSCSPISGHRSVSWYQQTPGQGLQFLFEYFSETQRNKGNFPGRFSGRQFSNSRSEMNVSTLELGDSALYLCASSSIAGAVSYNEQFFGPGTRLTVL.

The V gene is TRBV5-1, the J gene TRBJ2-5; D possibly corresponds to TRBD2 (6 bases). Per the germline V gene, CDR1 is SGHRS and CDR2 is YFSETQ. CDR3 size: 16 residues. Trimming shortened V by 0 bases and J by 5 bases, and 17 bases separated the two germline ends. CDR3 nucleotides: TGCGCCAGCAGCTTGGAGGTTACTAGCCCAACGGAGACCCAGTACTTC. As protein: CASSLEVTSPTETQYF. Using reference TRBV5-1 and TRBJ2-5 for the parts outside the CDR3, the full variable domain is KAGVTQTPRYLIKTRGQQVTLSCSPISGHRSVSWYQQTPGQGLQFLFEYFSETQRNKGNFPGRFSGRQFSNSRSEMNVSTLELGDSALYLCASSLEVTSPTETQYFGPGTRLLVL.

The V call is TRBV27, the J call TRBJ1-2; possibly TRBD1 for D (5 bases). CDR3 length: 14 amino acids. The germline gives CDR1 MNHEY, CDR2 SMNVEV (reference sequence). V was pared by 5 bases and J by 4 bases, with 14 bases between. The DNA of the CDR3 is TGTGCCAGCAGTACTCTCGGGGGGAGCTATGGCTACACCTTC. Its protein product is CASSTLGGSYGYTF.

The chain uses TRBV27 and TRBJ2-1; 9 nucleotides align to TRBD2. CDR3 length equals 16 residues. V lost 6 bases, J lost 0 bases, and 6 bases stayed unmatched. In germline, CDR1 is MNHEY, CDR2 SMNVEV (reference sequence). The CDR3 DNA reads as TGTGCCAGCAGGGAGCATAGCGGGAGCTCCTACAATGAGCAGTTCTTC. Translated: CASREHSGSSYNEQFF.

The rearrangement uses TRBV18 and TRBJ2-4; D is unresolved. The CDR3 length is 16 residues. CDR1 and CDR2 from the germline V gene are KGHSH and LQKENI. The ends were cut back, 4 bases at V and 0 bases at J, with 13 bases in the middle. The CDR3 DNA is TGTGCCAGCTCACACCACACAGAACTAGCCAAAAACATTCAGTACTTC. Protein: CASSHHTELAKNIQYF.

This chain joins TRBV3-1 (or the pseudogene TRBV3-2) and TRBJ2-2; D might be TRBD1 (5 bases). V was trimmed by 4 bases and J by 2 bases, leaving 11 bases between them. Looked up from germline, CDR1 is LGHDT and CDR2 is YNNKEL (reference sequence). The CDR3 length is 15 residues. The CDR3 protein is CASSPWTLNTGELFF. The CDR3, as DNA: TGTGCCAGCAGCCCATGGACACTAAACACCGGGGAGCTGTTTTTT.

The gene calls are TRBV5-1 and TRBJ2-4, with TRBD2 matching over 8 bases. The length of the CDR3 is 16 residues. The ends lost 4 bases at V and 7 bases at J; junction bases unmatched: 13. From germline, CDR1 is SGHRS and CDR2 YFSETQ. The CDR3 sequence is CASSNPSGPGRNIQYF. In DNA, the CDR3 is TGCGCCAGCAGCAACCCTAGCGGGCCTGGGCGGAACATTCAGTACTTC.

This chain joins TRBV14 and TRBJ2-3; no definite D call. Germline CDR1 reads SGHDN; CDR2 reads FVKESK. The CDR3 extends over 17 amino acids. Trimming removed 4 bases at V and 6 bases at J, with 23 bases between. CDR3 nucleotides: TGTGCCAGCAGCCGGATGGGTGCGGTGAAACTTCGGGATACGCAGTATTTT. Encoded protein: CASSRMGAVKLRDTQYF.

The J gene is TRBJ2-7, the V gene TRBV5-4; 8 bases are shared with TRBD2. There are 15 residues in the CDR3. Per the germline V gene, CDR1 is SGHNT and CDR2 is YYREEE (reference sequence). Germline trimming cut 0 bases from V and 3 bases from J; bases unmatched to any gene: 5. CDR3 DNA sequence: TGTGCCAGCAGCTTGGATAGCGGGACTCGCTACGAGCAGTACTTC. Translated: CASSLDSGTRYEQYF.

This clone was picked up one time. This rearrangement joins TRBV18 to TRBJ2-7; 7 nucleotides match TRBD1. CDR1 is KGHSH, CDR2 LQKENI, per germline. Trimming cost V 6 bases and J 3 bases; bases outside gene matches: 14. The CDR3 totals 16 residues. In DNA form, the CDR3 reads TGTGCCAGCTCCCCTACAGGGGTCTCTCCCCACTACGAGCAGTACGTC. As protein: CASSPTGVSPHYEQYV.

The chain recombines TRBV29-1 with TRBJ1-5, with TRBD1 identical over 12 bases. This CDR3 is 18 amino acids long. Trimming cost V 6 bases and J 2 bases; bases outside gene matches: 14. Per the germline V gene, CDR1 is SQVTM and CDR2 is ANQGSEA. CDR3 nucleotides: TGCAGCGTACAGACCGGGACAGGGGGCCCTAGAGGCAATCAGCCCCAGCATTTT. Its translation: CSVQTGTGGPRGNQPQHF.

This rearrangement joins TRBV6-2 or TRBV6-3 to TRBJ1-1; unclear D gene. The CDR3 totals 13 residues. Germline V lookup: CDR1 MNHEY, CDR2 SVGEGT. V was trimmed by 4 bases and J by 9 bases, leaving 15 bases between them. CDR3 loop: CASSLDAGLQAFF. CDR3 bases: TGTGCCAGCAGTTTGGACGCGGGCCTTCAAGCTTTCTTT.

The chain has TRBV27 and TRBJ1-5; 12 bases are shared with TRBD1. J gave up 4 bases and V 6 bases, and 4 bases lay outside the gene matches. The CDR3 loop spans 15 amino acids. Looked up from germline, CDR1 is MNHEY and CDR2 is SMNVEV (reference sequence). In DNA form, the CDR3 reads TGTGCCAGCAGAAGGGACAGGGGGCAGAATCAGCCCCAGCATTTT. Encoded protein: CASRRDRGQNQPQHF.

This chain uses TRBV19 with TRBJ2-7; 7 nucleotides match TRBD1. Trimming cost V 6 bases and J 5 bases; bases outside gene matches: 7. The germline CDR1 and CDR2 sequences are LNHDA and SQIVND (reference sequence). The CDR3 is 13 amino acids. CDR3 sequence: CASSPTGKDEQYF. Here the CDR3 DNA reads TGTGCCAGTAGCCCGACAGGGAAGGACGAGCAGTACTTC.

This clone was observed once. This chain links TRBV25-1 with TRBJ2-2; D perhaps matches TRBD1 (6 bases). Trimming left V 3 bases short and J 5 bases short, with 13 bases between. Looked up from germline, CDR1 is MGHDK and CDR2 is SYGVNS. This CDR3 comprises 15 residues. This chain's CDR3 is CASSEFGGRTGELFF. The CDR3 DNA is TGTGCCAGCAGTGAGTTTGGGGGCAGGACCGGGGAGCTGTTTTTT.